This TCR beta chain derives from a study of blood T cell repertoires in COVID-19. This CDR3 is 15 amino acids long. The germline CDR1 and CDR2 sequences are ENHRY and SYGVKD. With 6 bases clipped from V and 4 bases from J, the junction kept 8 bases outside the gene matches. Cohorts were assigned according to the clinical history that participants reported. Produced via immunoSEQ multiplex PCR; TCRdb's table is partial and in-frame only. Altogether 400,000 to 550,000 clones are present, 70% to 90% being singletons, with the ten largest covering roughly 1.9%. The rearrangement uses TRBV10-3 and TRBJ2-7, with TRBD1 identical over 11 bases. Material: PBMCs or T cells enriched from blood (not recorded which). This receptor was taken from a woman younger than 35 with acute COVID-19. In DNA, the CDR3 is TGTGCCATCAGGGACGCCGGGACAGGGGGATACGAGCAGTACTTC. Translated, it gives CAIRDAGTGGYEQYF.